Listed below are T cell receptor beta chains from one sample, sequenced in a study of graft-versus-host responses after intestinal transplantation. Data came from immunoSEQ multiplex PCR; TCRdb stores just in-frame clones and leaves some out. The sample lists roughly 70,000 clones; approximately 92% were seen once. The sequenced sample was bone marrow, obtained 700 to 850 days after intestinal transplantation. The receptors were gathered from a human patient who received an intestinal transplant, so some T cells may come from the graft donor. The CDR3 runs from the conserved cysteine through the conserved F or W. The D gene is left open where the match is weak. Only part of the rows carry a size: once, few, many, or a class if the clone is expanded.

clone_size | j_call | v_call | d_call | cdr3_aa | cdr3_nt
- | TRBJ1-2 | TRBV29-1 | - | CSVLQREGWYGYTF | TGCAGCGTCCTACAACGGGAGGGGTGGTATGGCTACACCTTC
- | TRBJ2-1 | TRBV5-4 | - | CASREDYYNEQFF | TGTGCCAGCAGAGAAGACTACTACAATGAGCAGTTCTTC
once | TRBJ1-1 | TRBV11-2 | - | CASSLLLRGITEAFF | TGTGCCAGCAGCTTATTATTGAGAGGAATAACGGAAGCTTTCTTT
- | TRBJ2-7 | TRBV18 | TRBD2 | CASSRFDTSGSFRLSSYEQYF | TGTGCCAGCTCCCGCTTCGACACTAGCGGGAGTTTTCGGCTTAGCTCCTACGAGCAGTACTTC
- | TRBJ2-5 | TRBV7-2 | - | CASSLSETQYF | TGTGCCAGCAGCTTGTCCGAGACCCAGTACTTC
- | TRBJ1-5 | TRBV19 | - | CATKLEGQGYQPQHF | TGTGCCACCAAGTTAGAGGGGCAGGGATATCAGCCCCAGCATTTT
- | TRBJ2-3 | TRBV28 | - | CASSLRGRTDTQYF | TGTGCCAGCAGTCTGAGGGGGAGGACAGATACGCAGTATTTT
- | TRBJ2-1 | TRBV2 | - | CASSERVLQFF | TGTGCCAGCAGTGAAAGAGTACTGCAGTTCTTC
- | TRBJ1-2 | TRBV6-5 | TRBD1 | CASSYDRANYGYTF | TGTGCCAGCAGTTACGACAGGGCCAACTATGGCTACACCTTC
- | TRBJ2-5 | TRBV5-6 | - | CASREGEGRETQYF | TGTGCCAGCCGCGAGGGGGAGGGTCGAGAGACCCAGTACTTC
- | TRBJ1-3 | TRBV13 | - | CASSLNLDRRSGNTIYF | TGTGCCAGCAGCCTCAACCTGGACCGCCGCTCTGGAAACACCATATATTTT
- | TRBJ1-2 | TRBV7-9 | - | CAVEGVSGVGYGYTF | TGTGCCGTCGAGGGGGTTTCGGGGGTCGGCTATGGCTACACCTTC
- | TRBJ2-1 | TRBV5-1 | - | CASSPPSGTGINNEQFF | TGCGCCAGCAGCCCCCCTAGCGGGACAGGGATCAACAATGAGCAGTTCTTC
- | TRBJ2-5 | TRBV7-3 | - | CASSPTGIQETQYF | TGTGCCAGCAGCCCCACAGGTATCCAAGAGACCCAGTACTTC
- | TRBJ2-7 | TRBV2 | TRBD1 | CAGEQGVGYEQYF | TGTGCCGGAGAACAGGGGGTTGGCTACGAGCAGTACTTC
- | TRBJ2-5 | TRBV6-1 | - | CASSPTRAVSETQYF | TGTGCCAGCAGCCCGACTAGGGCGGTTTCCGAGACCCAGTACTTC
- | TRBJ2-7 | TRBV7-9 | TRBD2 | CASSPKTSGSLRKSYEQYF | TGTGCCAGCAGCCCCAAGACTAGCGGGAGTCTCCGCAAATCCTACGAGCAGTACTTC
few | TRBJ1-5 | TRBV2 | TRBD1 | CASTGQGAQPQHF | TGTGCCAGCACGGGACAGGGGGCCCAGCCCCAGCATTTT
- | TRBJ2-1 | TRBV6-5 | - | CASSYSWETYNEQFF | TGTGCCAGCAGTTACTCGTGGGAAACCTACAATGAGCAGTTCTTC
- | TRBJ2-7 | TRBV19 | - | CASSREGTGAYEQYF | TGTGCCAGTAGTCGAGAAGGAACTGGGGCCTACGAGCAGTACTTC
- | TRBJ2-7 | TRBV7-9 | TRBD2 | CASSLLAGNSYEQYF | TGTGCCAGCAGCTTACTAGCGGGAAACTCCTACGAGCAGTACTTC
- | TRBJ2-7 | TRBV9 | - | CASSVGPRGAPYEQYF | TGTGCCAGCAGCGTAGGACCTCGGGGGGCCCCGTACGAGCAGTACTTC
- | TRBJ1-2 | TRBV29-1 | - | CSVGHSKNYGYTF | TGCAGCGTTGGTCATTCCAAGAACTATGGCTACACCTTC
- | TRBJ1-1 | TRBV14 | - | CASSQGSNTEAFF | TGTGCCAGCAGCCAAGGTTCGAACACTGAAGCTTTCTTT
- | TRBJ2-1 | TRBV29-1 | - | CSSGQAKYYNEQFF | TGCAGCTCCGGACAAGCCAAGTACTACAATGAGCAGTTCTTC
- | TRBJ1-6 | TRBV6-1 | - | CASSKGRDNSPLHF | TGTGCCAGCAGCAAGGGGCGAGATAATTCACCCCTCCACTTT
few | TRBJ1-5 | TRBV27 | - | CASSLLGDNQPQHF | TGTGCCAGCAGTTTATTGGGGGACAATCAGCCCCAGCATTTT
- | TRBJ2-3 | TRBV28 | TRBD1 | CSTGVGTDTQYF | TGCTCAACAGGGGTGGGCACAGATACGCAGTATTTT
- | TRBJ2-1 | TRBV29-1 | - | CSAPNGVNEQFF | TGCAGCGCCCCGAACGGAGTCAATGAGCAGTTCTTC
once | TRBJ1-2 | TRBV6-5 | - | CASSYSKDNYGYTF | TGTGCCAGCAGTTACTCGAAAGATAACTATGGCTACACCTTC
- | TRBJ2-2 | TRBV6-5 | - | CASSYSNTGTTGELFF | TGTGCCAGCAGTTACTCAAATACGGGCACTACCGGGGAGCTGTTTTTT
- | TRBJ1-1 | TRBV7-6 | - | CASSALYPPLQVRITEAFF | TGTGCCAGCAGCGCACTATACCCTCCCTTACAGGTCCGTATCACTGAAGCTTTCTTT
- | TRBJ1-3 | TRBV2 | TRBD1 | CASSTGVENTIYF | TGTGCCAGCAGCACAGGGGTCGAAAACACCATATATTTT
- | TRBJ2-7 | TRBV6-6 | TRBD2 | CASSPSSGGSYEQYF | TGTGCCAGCAGCCCCAGTAGCGGGGGTTCCTACGAGCAGTACTTC
- | TRBJ2-1 | TRBV29-1 | - | CSVPFLGLRGNEQFF | TGCAGCGTTCCTTTTCTTGGGCTCCGGGGAAATGAGCAGTTCTTC
- | TRBJ2-1 | TRBV20-1 | - | CSARDQGFKFF | TGCAGTGCTAGAGATCAGGGGTTTAAGTTCTTC
- | TRBJ1-1 | TRBV6-5 | - | CASTPYPSGNTEAFF | TGTGCCAGCACCCCATACCCTTCTGGTAACACTGAAGCTTTCTTT
- | TRBJ2-2 | TRBV5-1 | - | CAGRDNTGELFF | TGCGCCGGCCGGGACAACACCGGGGAGCTGTTTTTT
few | TRBJ2-7 | TRBV2 | - | CASSRDYDEYF | TGTGCCAGCAGTAGAGACTACGATGAGTACTTC
- | TRBJ2-3 | TRBV5-4 | - | CASSSVDIISTDTQYF | TGTGCCAGCAGCTCAGTGGACATAATAAGCACAGATACGCAGTATTTT
- | TRBJ2-3 | TRBV6-5 | - | CASSYFGGSTDTQYF | TGTGCCAGCAGTTACTTTGGCGGGAGCACAGATACGCAGTATTTT
- | TRBJ1-5 | TRBV19 | TRBD1 | CASTRRYEGAHQPQHF | TGTGCCAGTACTAGAAGATATGAGGGGGCCCATCAGCCCCAGCATTTT
few | TRBJ2-5 | TRBV15 | - | CATSRDRRETQYF | TGTGCCACCAGCAGAGATCGGCGGGAAACCCAGTACTTC
- | TRBJ2-5 | TRBV2 | TRBD2 | CASSERTSGGQETQYF | TGTGCCAGCAGTGAACGGACTAGCGGGGGACAAGAGACCCAGTACTTC
- | TRBJ2-7 | TRBV29-1 | - | CSGLGTVTYEQYF | TGCAGCGGACTCGGGACGGTAACCTACGAGCAGTACTTC
- | TRBJ2-1 | TRBV6-5 | - | CASSYFGGPYNEQFF | TGTGCCAGCAGTTACTTCGGGGGGCCCTACAATGAGCAGTTCTTC
- | TRBJ2-7 | TRBV6-5 | - | CASTPMDRSYEQYF | TGTGCCAGCACCCCCATGGACAGATCCTACGAGCAGTACTTC
- | TRBJ2-3 | TRBV27 | TRBD2 | CASSYGGADTQYF | TGTGCCAGCAGTTACGGGGGGGCAGATACGCAGTATTTT
- | TRBJ2-1 | TRBV6-1 | - | CATGGDTYNEQFF | TGTGCCACCGGAGGGGACACCTACAATGAGCAGTTCTTC
- | TRBJ2-7 | TRBV28 | - | CASSFHVDSPYEQYF | TGTGCCAGCAGTTTCCACGTAGACAGCCCCTACGAGCAGTACTTC
- | TRBJ2-3 | TRBV6-6 | TRBD2 | CASSVREAGDTQYF | TGTGCCAGCAGTGTCCGGGAGGCGGGGGATACGCAGTATTTT
- | TRBJ1-4 | TRBV4-1 | - | CASSQDGGVLFF | TGCGCCAGCAGCCAAGATGGCGGGGTACTGTTTTTT
- | TRBJ2-7 | TRBV6-5 | TRBD1 | CASSYGTGFGEQYF | TGTGCCAGCAGTTACGGGACAGGATTTGGCGAGCAGTACTTC
- | TRBJ1-6 | TRBV10-3 | - | CAISESGRARAPLHF | TGTGCCATCAGTGAGTCTGGCAGGGCTAGGGCACCCCTCCACTTT
- | TRBJ2-6 | TRBV5-4 | TRBD1 | CASSPPSGQSSSGANVLTF | TGTGCCAGCAGCCCACCATCGGGACAGAGCAGCTCTGGGGCCAACGTCCTGACTTTC